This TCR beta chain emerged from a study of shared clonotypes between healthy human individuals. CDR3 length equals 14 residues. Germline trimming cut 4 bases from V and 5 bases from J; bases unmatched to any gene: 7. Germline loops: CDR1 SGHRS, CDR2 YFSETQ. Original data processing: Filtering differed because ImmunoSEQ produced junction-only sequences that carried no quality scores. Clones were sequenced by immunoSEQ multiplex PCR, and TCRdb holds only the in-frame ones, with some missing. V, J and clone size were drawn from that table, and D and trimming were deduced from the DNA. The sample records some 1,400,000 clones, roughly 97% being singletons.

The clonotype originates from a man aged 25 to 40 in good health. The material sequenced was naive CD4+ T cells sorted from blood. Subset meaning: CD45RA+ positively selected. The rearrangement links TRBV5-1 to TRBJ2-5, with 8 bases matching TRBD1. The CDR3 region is CASSPRTGRETQYF. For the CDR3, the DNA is TGCGCCAGCAGCCCAAGGACAGGGCGGGAGACCCAGTACTTC. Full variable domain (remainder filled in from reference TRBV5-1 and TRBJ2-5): KAGVTQTPRYLIKTRGQQVTLSCSPISGHRSVSWYQQTPGQGLQFLFEYFSETQRNKGNFPGRFSGRQFSNSRSEMNVSTLELGDSALYLCASSPRTGRETQYFGPGTRLLVL.